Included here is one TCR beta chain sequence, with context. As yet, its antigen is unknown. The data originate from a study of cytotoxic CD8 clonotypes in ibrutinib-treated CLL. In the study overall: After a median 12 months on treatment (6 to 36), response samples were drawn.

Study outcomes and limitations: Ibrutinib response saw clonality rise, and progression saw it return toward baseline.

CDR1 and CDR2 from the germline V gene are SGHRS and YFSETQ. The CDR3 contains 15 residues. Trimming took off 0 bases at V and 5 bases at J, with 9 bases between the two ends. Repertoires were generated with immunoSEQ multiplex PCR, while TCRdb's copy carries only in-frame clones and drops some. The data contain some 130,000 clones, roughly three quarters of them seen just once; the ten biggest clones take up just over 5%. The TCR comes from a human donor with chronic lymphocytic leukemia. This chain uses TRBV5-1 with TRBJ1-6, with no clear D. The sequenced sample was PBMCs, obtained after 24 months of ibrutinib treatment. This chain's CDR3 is CASSLGIADNSPLHF. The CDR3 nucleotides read TGCGCCAGCAGCTTGGGGATTGCGGATAATTCACCCCTCCACTTT. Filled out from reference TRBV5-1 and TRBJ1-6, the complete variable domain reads KAGVTQTPRYLIKTRGQQVTLSCSPISGHRSVSWYQQTPGQGLQFLFEYFSETQRNKGNFPGRFSGRQFSNSRSEMNVSTLELGDSALYLCASSLGIADNSPLHFGNGTRLTVT.